This T cell receptor (beta chain) was sequenced for a study of identical twins. Germline CDR1 DFQATT, CDR2 SNEGSKA (reference sequence). The CDR3 is 14 amino acids. V was clipped by 6 bases and J by 1 base, with 15 bases between them. TCRdb analysed the 5' RACE reads with MiXCR anew, one entry per CDR3 protein. The sample holds about 700,000 distinct CDR3 sequences, 8.6% seen once. This clonotype was seen repeatedly, ten times or more. These data are also associated with another study on yellow fever vaccine responses in identical twins.

The chain recombines TRBV20-1 with TRBJ2-5; D perhaps matches TRBD2 (6 bases). This sequence was found in a woman aged 18-29 years in good health. Sequenced input: PBMCs. The CDR3 loop reads CSARNRDFQETQYF. The CDR3 coding sequence is TGCAGTGCCAGAAACCGGGACTTCCAAGAGACCCAGTACTTC.